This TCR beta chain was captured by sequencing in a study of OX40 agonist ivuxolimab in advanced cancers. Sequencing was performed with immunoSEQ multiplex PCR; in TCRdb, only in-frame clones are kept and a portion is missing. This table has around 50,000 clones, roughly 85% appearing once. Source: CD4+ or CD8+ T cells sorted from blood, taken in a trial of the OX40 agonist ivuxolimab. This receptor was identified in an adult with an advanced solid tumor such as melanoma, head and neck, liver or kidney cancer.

As DNA, the CDR3 is TGCGCCAGCAGCCTAGGACAGGGTGGCTACACCTTC. This translates into CASSLGQGGYTF. This chain links TRBV5-1 with TRBJ1-2, with TRBD1 identical over 8 bases. This CDR3 region has 12 residues. Germline V CDR1 and CDR2: SGHRS, YFSETQ. The trim removed 4 bases at V and 7 bases at J, leaving 3 bases unmatched.